The 22 T cell receptor beta chains reported below all come from one sample, sequenced in a study of CD8 T cells in ankylosing spondylitis. These receptors' targets are unknown. General study points: What seemed typical of ankylosing spondylitis blood was a TCR beta motif built from 8 or 9 highly homologous variants.

TCRdb passed the 5' RACE reads through MiXCR, listing each CDR3 protein once. The sample records about 700,000 distinct CDR3 sequences, about 20% being singletons. Material: blood, either unsorted or a sorted T cell fraction (not recorded which). The source of these receptors is a male donor with ankylosing spondylitis.

This clonotype has just a few counts. The genes are TRBV5-1 and TRBJ2-3; D tentatively reads TRBD1 or TRBD2 (5 bases each). Looked up from germline, CDR1 is SGHRS and CDR2 is YFSETQ. CDR3 length: 12 residues. V was shortened by 4 bases and J by 6 bases, with 9 bases between the two germline ends. In nucleotides, the CDR3 is TGCGCCAGCAGCCAAGGGGACGATACGCAGTATTTT. Its translation: CASSQGDDTQYF.

This clonotype showed up just a few times. The chain has TRBV6-1 and TRBJ2-5; TRBD2 matches at 16 bases. This CDR3 contains 18 residues. J gave up 2 bases and V 6 bases, and 9 bases lay outside the gene matches. Germline-derived CDR1 and CDR2 are MNHNS and SASEGT. The CDR3 nucleotides are TGTGCCAGCAGCAAAGGGACTAGCGGGGGGGCAATTCAAGAGACCCAGTACTTC. Protein sequence: CASSKGTSGGAIQETQYF.

The chain is built from TRBV5-6 and TRBJ2-7; 7 bases line up with TRBD2. J was trimmed by 7 bases and V by 4 bases; bases with no gene match: 5. Per germline, CDR1 SGHDT and CDR2 YYEEEE. CDR3 length: 12 amino acids. The CDR3 nucleotides are TGTGCCAGCAGCCTGACTAGCCGGGAGCAGTACTTC. It yields the protein CASSLTSREQYF.

This chain uses TRBV11-1 with TRBJ1-1, with a weak D call TRBD1 (6 bases). CDR1 SGHAT and CDR2 FQDESV come from the germline V gene (reference sequence). The CDR3 is 16 residues long. V shed 1 base and J shed 1 base, with 13 bases lying between them. CDR3 coding DNA: TGTGCCAGCAGCTTAGGCCAGGGGACATCGAACACTGAAGCTTTCTTT. Protein product: CASSLGQGTSNTEAFF.

CDR3 DNA: TGTGCCAGCAGCTTAGTTCGGCTAGGGACCAATGAGCAGTTCTTC. Residues: CASSLVRLGTNEQFF. This chain connects TRBV7-9 to TRBJ2-1; D tentatively fits TRBD1 or TRBD2 (5 bases each). Per germline, CDR1 SEHNR and CDR2 FQNEAQ (reference sequence). The V and J ends lost 1 base and 6 bases respectively, with 13 bases between them. There are 15 residues in the CDR3.

CDR3 nucleotides: TGTGCCAGCAGTGCGGTGGGGGGTTTATGCTCCCTGTTGATCAATGAGCAGTTCTTC. Its translation is CASSAVGGLCSLLINEQFF. The chain employs TRBV25-1 and TRBJ2-1; D possibly corresponds to TRBD2 (6 bases). The germline gives CDR1 MGHDK, CDR2 SYGVNS. This CDR3 region has 19 residues. The V and J ends lost 4 bases and 6 bases respectively, with 28 bases between them.

CDR3 in DNA: TGTGCCAGCAGTTACCTCGGACTAGCGGGATCCTACGAGCAGTACTTC. It encodes CASSYLGLAGSYEQYF. The chain carries TRBV28 and TRBJ2-7; TRBD2 agrees at 12 bases. CDR1 is MDHEN and CDR2 is SYDVKM in the germline V gene. Unmatched junction bases numbered 5, after V lost 4 bases and J lost 1 base. The CDR3 contains 16 residues.

A single count supports this clonotype. The chain employs TRBV5-6 and TRBJ2-6; unclear D gene. This CDR3 comprises 16 residues. The V and J ends lost 2 bases and 2 bases respectively, with 11 bases between them. CDR1 and CDR2 (germline): SGHDT, YYEEEE. CDR3 loop: CASSFRTAPGANVLTF. The CDR3 DNA reads as TGTGCCAGCAGCTTTCGGACGGCCCCTGGGGCCAACGTCCTGACTTTC.

The sample holds a few counts of this clonotype. The rearrangement uses TRBV5-1 and TRBJ1-1; D remains ambiguous. Trimming pared 1 base from V and 4 bases from J, leaving 14 bases between. The CDR3 is made up of 15 amino acids. Germline-derived CDR1 and CDR2 are SGHRS and YFSETQ. Here the CDR3 reads CASSLFDPRSTEAFF. The DNA for the CDR3 is TGCGCCAGCAGCTTGTTTGACCCCAGATCCACTGAAGCTTTCTTT.

V usage is TRBV4-1 and J usage is TRBJ2-1, with a weak D call TRBD1 (5 bases). CDR3 length: 15 residues. Germline V gives CDR1 MGHRA, CDR2 YSYEKL. V lost 1 base, J lost 2 bases, and 9 bases lay in between. CDR3 sequence: CASSQGAGPYNEQFF. The CDR3 nucleotides are TGCGCCAGCAGCCAAGGGGCAGGGCCCTACAATGAGCAGTTCTTC.

The gene calls are TRBV18 and TRBJ1-5; TRBD1 matches 8 bases. CDR3 length: 17 residues. Germline CDR1 and CDR2: KGHSH and LQKENI. V was clipped by 3 bases and J by 2 bases; unmatched bases: 9. Here the CDR3 reads CASSPSTGAGRNQPQHF. DNA for the CDR3: TGTGCCAGCTCACCCTCGACAGGGGCAGGTCGCAATCAGCCCCAGCATTTT.

The table lists this clonotype with a few counts. The chain has TRBV28 and TRBJ1-5; 9 bases match TRBD1. With V trimmed by 6 bases and J by 7 bases, 4 bases remained unmatched. Germline V gene data show CDR1 as MDHEN and CDR2 as SYDVKM. This CDR3 has 13 amino acids. The CDR3 region is CASRMTGGQPQHF. The CDR3 DNA is TGTGCCAGCAGGATGACAGGGGGGCAGCCCCAGCATTTT. Full variable domain (remainder filled in from reference TRBV28 and TRBJ1-5): DVKVTQSSRYLVKRTGEKVFLECVQDMDHENMFWYRQDPGLGLRLIYFSYDVKMKEKGDIPEGYSVSREKKERFSLILESASTNQTSMYLCASRMTGGQPQHFGDGTRLSIL.

In this sample, this clonotype turned up once. The chain recombines TRBV29-1 with TRBJ2-7, with 8 positions matching TRBD1. V lost 0 bases to trimming and J lost 2 bases; unmatched junction nucleotides: 9. The CDR3 covers 16 residues. CDR1 is SQVTM and CDR2 is ANQGSEA in the germline V gene. This CDR3 reads CSVEDQGQGHPYEQYF. DNA of the CDR3: TGCAGCGTTGAAGATCAAGGACAGGGTCACCCCTACGAGCAGTACTTC.

This chain connects TRBV20-1 to TRBJ2-3; D might be TRBD2 (6 bases). Germline CDR1 is DFQATT and CDR2 is SNEGSKA (reference sequence). V was pared by 6 bases and J by 5 bases, with 21 bases between. This CDR3 is built from 15 residues. Written as DNA, the CDR3 is TGCAGTGCCACACGGTTCGGCAGGGAGGTAGATACGCAGTATTTT. Protein sequence: CSATRFGREVDTQYF.

This clonotype was seen more than once but under ten times. V usage is TRBV2 and J usage is TRBJ2-7, with 7 bases fitting TRBD2. V gave up 5 bases and J gave up 5 bases; unmatched junction bases: 6. This CDR3 has 13 residues. In germline, CDR1 is SNHLY, CDR2 FYNNEI. DNA of the CDR3: TGTGCCAGCAGTAGCGGGATTAACAACGAGCAGTACTTC. As protein: CASSSGINNEQYF.

J is TRBJ2-1 and V is TRBV5-1, with TRBD1 identical over 7 bases. V gave up 0 bases and J gave up 7 bases; unmatched junction bases: 7. CDR3 length equals 15 residues. The germline V gene has CDR1 SGHRS and CDR2 YFSETQ. The CDR3: CASSLGGTDGNEQFF. DNA of the CDR3: TGCGCCAGCAGCTTGGGAGGGACAGATGGGAATGAGCAGTTCTTC.

This clonotype was seen only a few times. The rearrangement links TRBV20-1 to TRBJ1-1; D is undetermined. Germline V gene sequence: CDR1 DFQATT, CDR2 SNEGSKA (reference sequence). This CDR3 spans 13 amino acids. The ends were cut back, 6 bases at V and 2 bases at J, with 13 bases in the middle. CDR3 nucleotides: TGCAGTGCCACGTACTCGGGAAACACTGAAGCTTTCTTT. This sequence encodes CSATYSGNTEAFF.

This clonotype was observed at least ten times. The chain couples TRBV3-1 to TRBJ1-1; D is undetermined. The ends were cut back, 0 bases at V and 8 bases at J, with 10 bases in the middle. Per the germline V gene, CDR1 is LGHDT and CDR2 is YNNKEL (reference sequence). The CDR3 sequence is 13 residues long. DNA for the CDR3: TGTGCCAGCAGCCAAGATCGGCAGAGGGAAGCTTTCTTT. Translating it yields CASSQDRQREAFF.

This chain connects TRBV12-3 or TRBV12-4 to TRBJ1-3; 7 bases align to TRBD1. The CDR3 consists of 17 residues. Trimming took 3 bases from V and 3 from J; bases not matched to a gene: 11. CDR3 in amino acids: CASSFLLGQGVGNTIYF. As DNA, the CDR3 is TGTGCCAGCAGTTTCTTGTTAGGGCAGGGGGTTGGAAACACCATATATTTT.

The chain is built from TRBV18 and TRBJ2-7; D unresolved. This CDR3 spans 14 amino acids. V was clipped by 1 base and J by 5 bases, with 12 bases between them. The germline V gene has CDR1 KGHSH and CDR2 LQKENI. The CDR3 bases are TGTGCCAGCTCACCACGGAGCCAAATCGACGAGCAGTACTTC. As protein: CASSPRSQIDEQYF.

The chain recombines TRBV2 with TRBJ1-2, with D unclear. With 7 bases removed from V and 2 bases from J, the gap between germline ends came to 11 bases. Germline CDR1 reads SNHLY; CDR2 reads FYNNEI. This CDR3 spans 13 amino acids. The CDR3, as DNA: TGTGCCAGCAATGGCAGTCCGAACTATGGCTACACCTTC. Protein product: CASNGSPNYGYTF.

The chain carries TRBV10-3 and TRBJ1-1; no reliable D call. The germline gives CDR1 ENHRY, CDR2 SYGVKD. Trimming shortened V by 3 bases and J by 3 bases, and 11 bases separated the two germline ends. The CDR3 loop spans 14 amino acids. The CDR3 spells CAISDSGYYTEAFF. Here the CDR3 DNA reads TGTGCCATCAGTGATTCGGGGTATTACACTGAAGCTTTCTTT.